One and the same sample provided the 30 T cell receptor beta chains below, sequenced in a study of post-analysis software for immune sequencing data. Overall study results and limits: In patients, TRBV5-6, TRBV5-1 and TRBV20-1 belonged to five or six TRBV segments found more frequently than in controls.

No antigens are known for them. Included in the TCR beta cDNA libraries were unique molecular identifiers. TCRdb called the PCR reads again in MiXCR, with one record for every CDR3 protein. This sample yields about 770,000 distinct CDR3 sequences, of which roughly 50% are seen a single time; roughly 4.4% belongs to the top ten. The sequenced sample consisted of blood. These receptors were taken from a girl aged 10 to 17 with multiple sclerosis.

This clonotype was seen a handful of times. The chain employs TRBV9 and TRBJ1-2; D not certain. V shed 3 bases and J shed 4 bases, with 7 bases lying between them. Germline lookup yields CDR1 SGDLS and CDR2 YYNGEE. The CDR3 is 12 residues long. CDR3 in amino acids: CASSGTLYGYTF. Here the CDR3 DNA reads TGTGCCAGCAGCGGAACCCTCTATGGCTACACCTTC. The full variable domain, with the rest looked up from reference TRBV9 and TRBJ1-2, is DSGVTQTPKHLITATGQRVTLRCSPRSGDLSVYWYQQSLDQGLQFLIQYYNGEERAKGNILERFSAQQFPDLHSELNLSSLELGDSALYFCASSGTLYGYTFGSGTRLTVV.

This clonotype was detected once. The CDR3 DNA sequence: TGTGCCAGCAGCTTGGCCCAGGGGAGCTCCTACAATGAGCAGTTCTTC. Encoded protein: CASSLAQGSSYNEQFF. This chain joins TRBV5-5 and TRBJ2-1; tentative D call: TRBD1 (6 bases). With 0 bases removed from V and 0 bases from J, the gap between germline ends came to 10 bases. The CDR3 has 16 amino acids. In germline, CDR1 is SGHKS, CDR2 YYEKEE (reference sequence).

This clonotype was detected a few times. The chain uses TRBV12-3 or TRBV12-4 and TRBJ2-5; 8 bases map to TRBD1. CDR3 length equals 14 residues. J was trimmed by 13 bases and V by 2 bases; bases with no gene match: 12. The CDR3 bases are TGTGCCAGCAGTTTACCCCCACCAAGGACAGGGATGTACTTC. It codes for CASSLPPPRTGMYF.

This clonotype was seen only once. V is TRBV20-1 and J is TRBJ2-1, with a weak D call TRBD2 (6 bases). This CDR3 contains 15 residues. Germline lookup yields CDR1 DFQATT and CDR2 SNEGSKA (reference sequence). Trimming cost V 7 bases and J 2 bases, with 18 bases left between them. The CDR3 reads CSVPPGSIAYNEQFF. The CDR3 nucleotides are TGCAGTGTCCCCCCCGGGAGTATCGCCTACAATGAGCAGTTCTTC.

The CDR3 protein is CSVTSSSADTQYF. The CDR3, as DNA: TGCAGCGTTACTAGTTCCTCGGCAGATACGCAGTATTTT. This chain connects TRBV29-1 to TRBJ2-3; TRBD2 is a possible D gene (5 bases). This CDR3 comprises 13 residues. Per germline, CDR1 SQVTM and CDR2 ANQGSEA. V shed 5 bases and J shed 4 bases, with 13 bases lying between them.

The rearrangement uses TRBV9 and TRBJ1-1; no reliable D call. V was pared by 3 bases and J by 5 bases, with 14 bases between. The germline CDR1 and CDR2 sequences are SGDLS and YYNGEE. The CDR3 is 14 residues long. DNA of the CDR3: TGTGCCAGCAGCGGGACGGGTAGACCAACTGAAGCTTTCTTT. As protein: CASSGTGRPTEAFF.

V gene TRBV10-3 combines with J gene TRBJ2-7; D may be TRBD2 (6 bases). The CDR3 length is 15 residues. Trimming pared 0 bases from V and 2 bases from J, leaving 11 bases between. Germline assignment: CDR1 ENHRY and CDR2 SYGVKD. The DNA of the CDR3 is TGTGCCATCAGTGAGTCAGGCGGGACCACCTACGAGCAGTACTTC. Encoded protein: CAISESGGTTYEQYF.

V and J are TRBV12-3 or TRBV12-4 and TRBJ2-1; 10 bases match TRBD2. The CDR3 totals 18 residues. After removal of 3 bases from V and 6 bases from J, the junction contained 14 bases not matched to a gene. This chain's CDR3 is CASSFTLAGAKKSNEQFF. The CDR3 DNA sequence: TGTGCCAGCAGTTTTACCCTAGCGGGGGCCAAAAAGAGCAATGAGCAGTTCTTC.

V usage is TRBV29-1 and J usage is TRBJ2-2; tentative D call: TRBD1 (6 bases). Trimming removed 5 bases from V and 5 bases from J, with 9 bases in between. Germline lookup yields CDR1 SQVTM and CDR2 ANQGSEA. The CDR3 has 12 amino acids. The CDR3 DNA follows: TGCAGCGTTCGGACAGAAACCGGGGAGCTGTTTTTT. This encodes CSVRTETGELFF.

This sequence joins TRBV5-1 and TRBJ2-7, with 7 bases identical to TRBD1. CDR3 size: 14 residues. Trimming removed 4 bases from V and 2 bases from J; junction bases left unmatched: 6. Germline values: CDR1 SGHRS, CDR2 YFSETQ. The CDR3 spells CASSQDRPTYEQYF. DNA for the CDR3: TGCGCCAGCAGCCAGGACAGGCCAACCTACGAGCAGTACTTC. Complete variable domain (other parts from reference TRBV5-1 and TRBJ2-7): KAGVTQTPRYLIKTRGQQVTLSCSPISGHRSVSWYQQTPGQGLQFLFEYFSETQRNKGNFPGRFSGRQFSNSRSEMNVSTLELGDSALYLCASSQDRPTYEQYFGPGTRLTVT.

The chain carries TRBV5-6 and TRBJ1-1; D might be TRBD1 (5 bases). The germline V and J ends were trimmed by 5 bases and 6 bases, with 8 bases remaining between them. The CDR3 runs 11 residues. Germline CDR1 is SGHDT and CDR2 is YYEEEE. CDR3 region: CASSWGPEAFF. CDR3 bases: TGTGCCAGCAGTTGGGGACCTGAAGCTTTCTTT.

This clonotype was seen only a few times. The CDR3 loop is CASSFLGGNQPQHF. The CDR3, as DNA: TGTGCCAGCAGCTTCCTGGGGGGCAATCAGCCCCAGCATTTT. V usage is TRBV7-9 and J usage is TRBJ1-5; D might be TRBD1 (5 bases). The CDR3 covers 14 residues. V shed 3 bases and J shed 2 bases, with 8 bases lying between them. From germline, CDR1 is SEHNR and CDR2 FQNEAQ (reference sequence). Based on the CDR3 plus reference TRBV7-9 and TRBJ1-5, the full variable domain is DTGVSQNPRHKITKRGQNVTFRCDPISEHNRLYWYRQTLGQGPEFLTYFQNEAQLEKSRLLSDRFSAERPKGSFSTLEIQRTEQGDSAMYLCASSFLGGNQPQHFGDGTRLSIL.

The rearrangement uses TRBV20-1 and TRBJ1-2, with 9 bases lining up with TRBD1. CDR3 length: 16 amino acids. Germline trimming cut 1 base from V and 4 bases from J; bases unmatched to any gene: 10. CDR1 is DFQATT and CDR2 is SNEGSKA in the germline V gene (reference sequence). The CDR3 protein is CSARVGTGPSAYGYTF. CDR3 in DNA: TGCAGTGCTAGAGTCGGGACAGGGCCGTCGGCCTATGGCTACACCTTC.

This clonotype has just a few counts. The chain has TRBV5-1 and TRBJ2-1; the D gene is possibly TRBD2 (5 bases). The CDR3 covers 14 residues. Germline CDR1 and CDR2: SGHRS and YFSETQ. V lost 6 bases, J lost 7 bases, and 17 bases lay in between. CDR3 loop: CASNRDSVPNEQFF. The CDR3 coding sequence is TGCGCCAGCAATAGGGATAGCGTACCGAATGAGCAGTTCTTC.

This clonotype has more than one count but fewer than ten. The chain carries TRBV6-5 and TRBJ1-2; the D is unclear. The CDR3 has 15 amino acids. V lost 0 bases to trimming and J lost 0 bases, with 8 bases between them. Germline CDR1 and CDR2: MNHEY and SVGAGI. The CDR3 bases are TGTGCCAGCAGTTACTCAAGGGCAGCTAACTATGGCTACACCTTC. This sequence encodes CASSYSRAANYGYTF.

With regard to this clonotype: At one end, the junction sequence differs from germline, possibly due to a read error. The V gene is TRBV13, the J gene TRBJ2-5; D call uncertain. Germline loops: CDR1 PRHDT, CDR2 FYEKMQ (reference sequence). This CDR3 region has 13 residues. The CDR3 sequence: CASSPERREIQYF. The DNA of the CDR3 is TGTGCCAGCAGCCCGGAGAGAAGAGAGATCCAGTACTTC.

This chain uses TRBV29-1 with TRBJ2-2; TRBD1 aligns across 9 bases. Germline CDR1 reads SQVTM; CDR2 reads ANQGSEA. V lost 7 bases and J lost 5; bases outside the gene matches: 5. This CDR3 has 13 residues. CDR3 coding DNA: TGCAGCGCCGGACAGGGGACGACCGGGGAGCTGTTTTTT. This encodes CSAGQGTTGELFF.

The V gene is TRBV15, the J gene TRBJ2-7; 9 nucleotides agree with TRBD2. The CDR3 spans 12 residues. The germline gives CDR1 LNHNV, CDR2 YYDKDF (reference sequence). V was pared by 8 bases and J by 6 bases, with 5 bases of the junction left unmatched. CDR3 in amino acids: CATGASGTEQYF. CDR3 nucleotides: TGTGCCACCGGGGCTAGCGGGACCGAGCAGTACTTC. The whole variable domain, filled in from reference TRBV15 and TRBJ2-7, reads DAMVIQNPRYQVTQFGKPVTLSCSQTLNHNVMYWYQQKSSQAPKLLFHYYDKDFNNEADTPDNFQSRRPNTSFCFLDIRSPGLGDTAMYLCATGASGTEQYFGPGTRLTVT.

The chain employs TRBV20-1 and TRBJ2-1; 8 bases are a match to TRBD2. CDR3 length equals 15 residues. V shed 5 bases and J 3 bases; nucleotides not matched to a gene: 9. Germline V gene lookup returns CDR1 DFQATT and CDR2 SNEGSKA (reference sequence). DNA of the CDR3: TGCAGTGCTCCGAGGGTGGCGGGAGGCTACAATGAGCAGTTCTTC. It encodes CSAPRVAGGYNEQFF.

The chain joins TRBV5-1 to TRBJ2-7; D is uncertain. V gave up 2 bases and J gave up 0 bases, with 9 bases separating them. This CDR3 spans 14 amino acids. CDR1 is SGHRS and CDR2 is YFSETQ in the germline V gene. CDR3 loop: CASSLREYSYEQYF. The CDR3, as DNA: TGCGCCAGCAGCTTAAGGGAATACTCCTACGAGCAGTACTTC.

In regard to this clonotype: A junction boundary mismatches the germline segment, possibly from a read error. The CDR3 region has the DNA TGTGTCAGCGATAAAGGGTTCGATGAGCAGTTCTTC. Protein: CVSDKGFDEQFF. The chain carries TRBV2 and TRBJ2-1; D remains ambiguous. Germline assignment: CDR1 SNHLY and CDR2 FYNNEI. The CDR3 totals 12 residues.

This clonotype has only a few counts. CDR3 nucleotide sequence: TGTGCCAGCAGTCCCCGGACAGTCCTAGACTACGAGCAGTACTTC. Its protein product is CASSPRTVLDYEQYF. The chain joins TRBV12-3 or TRBV12-4 to TRBJ2-7; possibly TRBD1 for D (6 bases). The CDR3 runs 15 residues. Trimming pared 5 bases from V and 3 bases from J, leaving 17 bases between.

This rearrangement joins TRBV4-1 to TRBJ2-4; perhaps D is TRBD1 or TRBD2 (5 bases each). The DNA end is a closer match to TRBJ2-7, so the J assignment may be wrong. CDR3 length: 14 amino acids. Germline loops: CDR1 MGHRA, CDR2 YSYEKL. This chain's CDR3 is CASSAGDHVYEQYF. Written as DNA, the CDR3 is TGCGCCAGTTCCGCTGGGGACCATGTCTACGAGCAGTACTTC.

This clonotype occurred a few times. The CDR3 reads CASSDMKGAQHF. CDR3 nucleotides: TGTGCCAGCAGCGACATGAAGGGTGCCCAGCATTTT. The chain recombines TRBV7-9 with TRBJ1-5, with D hard to call. The CDR3 has 12 residues. The germline V gene encodes CDR1 SEHNR and CDR2 FQNEAQ (reference sequence). Trimming took 5 bases from V and 11 from J, leaving 13 bases between them. Full variable domain (rest looked up from reference TRBV7-9 and TRBJ1-5): DTGVSQNPRHKITKRGQNVTFRCDPISEHNRLYWYRQTLGQGPEFLTYFQNEAQLEKSRLLSDRFSAERPKGSFSTLEIQRTEQGDSAMYLCASSDMKGAQHFGDGTRLSIL.

The chain has TRBV4-2 and TRBJ1-1; D not certain. In germline, CDR1 is LGHNA, CDR2 YNFKEQ. The CDR3 totals 14 residues. The V end was cut by 3 bases, the J end by 3 bases, with 11 bases between. Written as DNA, the CDR3 is TGTGCCAGCAGCCAGGAACTAGGCGACACTGAAGCTTTCTTT. Translation gives CASSQELGDTEAFF.

The V gene is TRBV5-1, the J gene TRBJ1-2; D uncertain. V was cut by 0 bases and J by 6 bases, with 12 bases left in between. The CDR3 extends over 14 amino acids. Germline-derived CDR1 and CDR2 are SGHRS and YFSETQ. The CDR3 is CASSLGTIKDGYTF. The CDR3 DNA follows: TGCGCCAGCAGCTTGGGGACCATCAAAGATGGCTACACCTTC.

This sequence joins TRBV4-3 and TRBJ2-1; weak D call: TRBD2 (5 bases). The V and J ends lost 0 bases and 1 base respectively, with 10 bases between them. The CDR3 spans 16 residues. CDR1 is LGHNA and CDR2 is YSLEER in the germline V gene. The CDR3 DNA is TGCGCCAGCAGCCAAGAATGGACGGGGTCCTACAATGAGCAGTTCTTC. It is translated as CASSQEWTGSYNEQFF.

The CDR3 DNA follows: TGCGCCAGCAGCCAGGAGGGTTGGGCTTTCTTT. This sequence encodes CASSQEGWAFF. The chain combines TRBV4-1 with TRBJ1-1, with D hard to call. Trimming left V 3 bases short and J 11 bases short, with 10 bases between. This CDR3 is 11 amino acids long. The V gene's germline CDR1 is MGHRA and CDR2 YSYEKL.

This clonotype has more than one count but fewer than ten. The J gene is TRBJ2-7, the V gene TRBV6-6; D gene unclear. Germline V gives CDR1 MNHNY, CDR2 SVGAGI (reference sequence). This CDR3 region has 12 residues. Trimming stripped 4 bases from V and 4 bases from J, with 8 bases between. CDR3 in DNA: TGTGCCAGCAGTTTGATCCGTTACGAGCAGTACTTC. Amino acids: CASSLIRYEQYF.

The genes are TRBV4-1 and TRBJ1-2, with 7 bases matching TRBD1. The ends lost 4 bases at V and 8 bases at J; junction bases unmatched: 7. Per germline, CDR1 MGHRA and CDR2 YSYEKL. This CDR3 has 13 residues. This CDR3 is CASSPGTVGGYTF. CDR3 bases: TGCGCCAGCAGCCCGGGGACAGTTGGGGGCTACACCTTC.